This is a list of T cell receptor beta chains from one sample in a study of memory CD4+ T cells and cytomegalovirus serostatus. The protocol was immunoSEQ multiplex PCR, while the TCRdb copy is restricted to in-frame clones and leaves out a portion. The sample lists roughly 48,000 clones, 80% to 90% occurring once. What was sequenced was memory CD4+ T cells from blood. These receptors originate from an adult in good health and CMV-seropositive. Both conserved end residues are part of each CDR3. D genes are given only for firm matches. Where a row states a size, it is once, few, many or the class of an expanded clone; other rows omit it.

>NA|TRBJ1-5|TRBD1|TRBV28
TGTGCCAGCAGTTTACCAGTAGGGACAGGGGGCTTGGGCAATCAGCCCCAGCATTTT
CASSLPVGTGGLGNQPQHF
>NA|TRBJ1-1|TRBD1|TRBV5-1
TGCGCCAGCAGCGCGACAGGGTTGAACACTGAAGCTTTCTTT
CASSATGLNTEAFF
>NA|TRBJ1-1|TRBD1|TRBV18
TGTGCCAGCTCAGTGGGACAGGGCGCGGGGAACACTGAAGCTTTCTTT
CASSVGQGAGNTEAFF
>NA|TRBJ1-3|TRBD1|TRBV2
TGTGCCAGCAGGGGGACAGAGAGCTCTGGAAACACCATATATTTT
CASRGTESSGNTIYF
>NA|TRBJ2-7|NA|TRBV19
TGTGCCAGTAGTCGGGGCATAAACTACGAGCAGTACTTC
CASSRGINYEQYF
>once|TRBJ2-5|NA|TRBV28
TGTGCCAGCAATACGCGAACAGGGACCCACCAAGAGACCCAGTACTTC
CASNTRTGTHQETQYF
>NA|TRBJ2-2|NA|TRBV9
TGTGCCAGCAGCGTAAGGAACACCGGGGAGCTGTTTTTT
CASSVRNTGELFF
>NA|TRBJ2-1|TRBD2|TRBV27
TGTGCCAGCAGTTCCCAAGGGACTAGCGGGCCCTCCTACAATGAGCAGTTCTTC
CASSSQGTSGPSYNEQFF
>once|TRBJ2-7|NA|TRBV6-5
TGTGCCAGCAGCATCGACGGAGCAACCTACGAGCAGTACTTC
CASSIDGATYEQYF
>NA|TRBJ2-1|TRBD2|TRBV9
TGTGCCAGCAGCGGGGTGCCGGGAGGGCCGGGGAATGAGCAGTTCTTC
CASSGVPGGPGNEQFF
>NA|TRBJ1-1|NA|TRBV10-2
TGCGCCAGCAGAGAGGGGAACACTGAAGCTTTCTTT
CASREGNTEAFF
>few|TRBJ1-2|NA|TRBV2
TGTGCCAGCAGTGAAAATAGTCCTTATGGCTACACCTTC
CASSENSPYGYTF
>NA|TRBJ2-7|NA|TRBV5-5
TGTGCCAGCAGCTTGGCCAGGGCACCGATCTACGAGCAGTACTTC
CASSLARAPIYEQYF
>NA|TRBJ2-5|NA|TRBV19
TGTGCCAGTAGTCCGGGAAGGGGAGGTGGGACCCAGTACTTC
CASSPGRGGGTQYF
>NA|TRBJ1-5|NA|TRBV7-8
TGTGCCAGCAGCTTAGACAGGGGCAATCAGCCCCAGCATTTT
CASSLDRGNQPQHF
>NA|TRBJ2-5|NA|TRBV25-1
TGTGCCAGCAGTGAATTACAACAGGGTAACGGGAGAAGAGAGACCCAGTACTTC
CASSELQQGNGRRETQYF
>NA|TRBJ2-7|TRBD2|TRBV7-9
TGTGCCAGCAGCTTAAGTAGCGGGAGTCGCGAGCAGTACTTC
CASSLSSGSREQYF
>NA|TRBJ1-5|TRBD1|TRBV4-2
TGTGCCAGCAGCCAAGTCGGAGGCTTTAAGGGGGCTGGACAGCCCCAGCATTTT
CASSQVGGFKGAGQPQHF
>NA|TRBJ2-7|NA|TRBV30
TGTGCCTGGAGTCTAGGCGGAGAGCAGTACTTC
CAWSLGGEQYF
>NA|TRBJ1-2|TRBD1|TRBV7-2
TGTGCCAGCAGGAATAAGGGCAGGGGGAGCGGCTACACCTTC
CASRNKGRGSGYTF
>NA|TRBJ2-3|NA|TRBV6-1
TGTGCCAGCAGTGCTCTGGGGCAGGGGATTTCAGATACGCAGTATTTT
CASSALGQGISDTQYF
>NA|TRBJ2-2|NA|TRBV28
TGTGCCAGCAGTTCTCCGGGGAGCGGTCGCGGGGAGCTGTTTTTT
CASSSPGSGRGELFF
>NA|TRBJ2-5|NA|TRBV10-3
TGTGCCATCAGGGGACATACGCAAGAGACCCAGTACTTC
CAIRGHTQETQYF
>NA|TRBJ1-2|NA|TRBV4-2
TGTGCCAGCAGCCAAGATCAGGAAGCTAACTATGGCTACACCTTC
CASSQDQEANYGYTF
>NA|TRBJ2-3|TRBD2|TRBV18
TGTGCCAGCTCACCTCCCTGGATAGCGGGGGGGGCCTTGAATGACACAGATACGCAGTATTTT
CASSPPWIAGGALNDTDTQYF
>NA|TRBJ1-1|NA|TRBV29-1
TGCAGCGTTGTGGGGGGGAGTGTGAACACTGAAGCTTTCTTT
CSVVGGSVNTEAFF
>NA|TRBJ2-5|TRBD2|TRBV5-6
TGTGCCAGCAGCTTGGGACTAGCGGGAGGGGAGACCCAGTACTTC
CASSLGLAGGETQYF
>NA|TRBJ2-2|NA|TRBV11-2
TGTGCCAGCAGCCCTCGACTGAACACCGGGGAGCTGTTTTTT
CASSPRLNTGELFF
>once|TRBJ2-5|TRBD1|TRBV10-3
TGTGCCATCAGTGAATCACAGGGGGCAGGAGAGACCCAGTACTTC
CAISESQGAGETQYF
>NA|TRBJ2-1|NA|TRBV11-3
TGTGCCAGCAGCTTAGGGGCCGGGGGTGACAATGAGCAGTTCTTC
CASSLGAGGDNEQFF
>NA|TRBJ1-2|NA|TRBV6-5
TGTGCCAGCATCGCGACCCTCGGCTACACCTTC
CASIATLGYTF
>few|TRBJ2-3|NA|TRBV10-3
TGTGCCATCAGTGAGGCTCCGATGGATACGCAGTATTTT
CAISEAPMDTQYF
>few|TRBJ2-2|NA|TRBV6-5
TGTGCCAGCAGTTACTATCCCACGAACACCGGGGAGCTGTTTTTT
CASSYYPTNTGELFF
>NA|TRBJ2-3|NA|TRBV28
TGTGCCAGCAGCCCCTGGGCAGATACGCAGTATTTT
CASSPWADTQYF
>NA|TRBJ1-1|TRBD1|TRBV5-1
TGCGCCAGCAGCTCGGGACAGGGGGTCGCTGAAGCTTTCTTT
CASSSGQGVAEAFF
>NA|TRBJ2-1|NA|TRBV6-5
TGTGCCAGCAGTACGGAGGGAGGCTCCTACAATGAGCAGTTCTTC
CASSTEGGSYNEQFF
>NA|TRBJ2-7|TRBD1|TRBV10-3
TGTGCCATCAGTGAGTCGGGACAGGGGGCCGCCGGGAATGACTTC
CAISESGQGAAGNDF
>NA|TRBJ2-1|NA|TRBV4-1
TGCGCCAGCAGCAGAGGGACTTCCTCCTACAATGAGCAGTTCTTC
CASSRGTSSYNEQFF
>NA|TRBJ1-5|NA|TRBV20-1
TGCAGTGCCCCGAGGCAGCCCCAGCATTTT
CSAPRQPQHF
>NA|TRBJ2-5|TRBD2|TRBV28
TGTGCCAGCTGGGGACTAGCGGATCAAGAGACCCAGTACTTC
CASWGLADQETQYF
>NA|TRBJ2-2|TRBD2|TRBV9
TGTGCCAGCAGAAGGGGATCGGCGGGAGCGAACACCGGGGAGCTGTTTTTT
CASRRGSAGANTGELFF
>NA|TRBJ2-4|NA|TRBV18
TGTGCCAGCTCCCCCTGGCGGGACCAATCAAACATTCAGTACTTC
CASSPWRDQSNIQYF
>NA|TRBJ1-1|NA|TRBV6-5
TGTGCCAGCAGTTACTCGAGGCAGGCGATTGAAGCTTTCTTT
CASSYSRQAIEAFF
>NA|TRBJ2-1|TRBD2|TRBV5-1
TGCGCCAGCAGCTGGACTAGCGGGAGCCCCACCTACAATGAGCAGTTCTTC
CASSWTSGSPTYNEQFF
>few|TRBJ1-4|NA|TRBV5-1
TGCGCCAGCAGCTTGTCTGGGTCGGATGAAAAACTGTTTTTT
CASSLSGSDEKLFF
>NA|TRBJ1-3|TRBD1|TRBV7-2
TGTGCCAGCAGCTTCTCGACAGGGCGTTCTGGAAACACCATATATTTT
CASSFSTGRSGNTIYF
>NA|TRBJ1-5|TRBD1|TRBV7-2
TGTGCCAGCAGCTTAGCCCGACAGGGGAATCAGCCCCAGCATTTT
CASSLARQGNQPQHF
>NA|TRBJ2-3|TRBD1|TRBV28
TGTGCCAGCAGTTTACCCGGACAGGTACAATACACAGATACGCAGTATTTT
CASSLPGQVQYTDTQYF
>few|TRBJ1-1|NA|TRBV2
TGTGCCAGCCGGGCACGGAGCGGTGCTTTCTTT
CASRARSGAFF
>NA|TRBJ2-5|TRBD2|TRBV5-1
TGCGCCAGCAGCTGGGGACTAGCGGGGTTCCAAGAGACCCAGTACTTC
CASSWGLAGFQETQYF
>NA|TRBJ2-5|NA|TRBV2
TGTGCCAGCAGCGACCCGGGGCAGGGGAAGACCCAGTACTTC
CASSDPGQGKTQYF
>NA|TRBJ2-5|NA|TRBV7-9
TGTGCCAGCAGCTTAGGCGTTTTAGCGGCTAAAGAGACCCAGTACTTC
CASSLGVLAAKETQYF
>NA|TRBJ1-5|NA|TRBV5-6
TGTGCCAGCAGCTGGTTCGATAGCAATCAGCCCCAGCATTTT
CASSWFDSNQPQHF
>NA|TRBJ2-3|NA|TRBV5-6
TGTGCCAGCAGCTCTCTCGACAGCACAGATACGCAGTATTTT
CASSSLDSTDTQYF
>NA|TRBJ2-3|TRBD2|TRBV7-2
TGTGCCAGCAGCTCTACAGGACTAGCGGGAGGTGCGGATACGCAGTATTTT
CASSSTGLAGGADTQYF
>NA|TRBJ1-2|TRBD1|TRBV2
TGTGCCAGCAGCCGCAGGGGGCAAGTCGATGGCTACACCTTC
CASSRRGQVDGYTF
>few|TRBJ1-5|NA|TRBV12-5
TGTGCTAGTGGTCTTCCAGGGAACCGGCCCCAGCATTTT
CASGLPGNRPQHF